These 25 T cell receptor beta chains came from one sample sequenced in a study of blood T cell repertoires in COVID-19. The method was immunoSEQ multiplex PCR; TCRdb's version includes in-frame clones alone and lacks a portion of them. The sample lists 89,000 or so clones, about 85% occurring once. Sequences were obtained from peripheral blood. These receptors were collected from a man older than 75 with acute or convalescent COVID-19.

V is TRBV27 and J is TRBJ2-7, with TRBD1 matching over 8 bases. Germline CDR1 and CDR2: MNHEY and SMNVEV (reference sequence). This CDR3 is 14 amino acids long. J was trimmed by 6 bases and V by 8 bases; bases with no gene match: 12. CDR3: CASAGSQGASEQYF. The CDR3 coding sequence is TGTGCCAGCGCCGGGAGCCAGGGGGCTAGCGAGCAGTACTTC.

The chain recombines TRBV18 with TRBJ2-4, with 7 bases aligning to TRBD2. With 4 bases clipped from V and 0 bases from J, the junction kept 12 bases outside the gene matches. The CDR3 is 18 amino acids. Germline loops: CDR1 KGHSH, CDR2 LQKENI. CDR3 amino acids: CASSLKSLAAQAKNIQYF. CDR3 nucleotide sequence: TGTGCCAGCTCACTAAAATCTCTAGCGGCACAAGCCAAAAACATTCAGTACTTC.

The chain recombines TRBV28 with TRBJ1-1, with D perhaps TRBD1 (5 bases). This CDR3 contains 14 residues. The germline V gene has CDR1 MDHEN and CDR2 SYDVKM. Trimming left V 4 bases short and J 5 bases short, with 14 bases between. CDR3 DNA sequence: TGTGCCAGCAGTTGGACCCGGGGGAAAACTGAAGCTTTCTTT. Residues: CASSWTRGKTEAFF.

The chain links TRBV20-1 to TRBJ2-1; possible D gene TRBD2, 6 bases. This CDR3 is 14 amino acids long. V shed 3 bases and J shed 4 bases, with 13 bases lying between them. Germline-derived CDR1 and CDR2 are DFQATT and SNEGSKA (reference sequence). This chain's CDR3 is CSASWAGQYNEQFF. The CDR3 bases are TGCAGTGCTAGTTGGGCGGGGCAGTACAATGAGCAGTTCTTC.

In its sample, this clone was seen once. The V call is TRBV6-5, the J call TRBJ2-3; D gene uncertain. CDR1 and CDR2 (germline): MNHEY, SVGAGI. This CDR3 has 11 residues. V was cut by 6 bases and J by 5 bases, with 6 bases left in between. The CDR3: CASSPLDTQYF. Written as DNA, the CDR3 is TGTGCCAGCAGCCCCCTAGATACGCAGTATTTT.

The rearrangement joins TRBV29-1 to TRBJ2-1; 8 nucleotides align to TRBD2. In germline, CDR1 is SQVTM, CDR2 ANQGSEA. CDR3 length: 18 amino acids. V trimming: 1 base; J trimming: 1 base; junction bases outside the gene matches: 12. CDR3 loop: CSVEGRGSGSLSYNEQFF. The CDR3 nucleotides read TGCAGCGTTGAAGGCCGAGGGAGCGGGAGTTTATCCTACAATGAGCAGTTCTTC.

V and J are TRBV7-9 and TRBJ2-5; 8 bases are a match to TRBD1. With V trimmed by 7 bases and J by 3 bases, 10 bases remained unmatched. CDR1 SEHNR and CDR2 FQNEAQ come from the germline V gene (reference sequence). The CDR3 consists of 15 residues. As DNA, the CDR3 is TGTGCCAGCACCAGAGGGCAGGGGGCGGAAGAGACCCAGTACTTC. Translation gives CASTRGQGAEETQYF.

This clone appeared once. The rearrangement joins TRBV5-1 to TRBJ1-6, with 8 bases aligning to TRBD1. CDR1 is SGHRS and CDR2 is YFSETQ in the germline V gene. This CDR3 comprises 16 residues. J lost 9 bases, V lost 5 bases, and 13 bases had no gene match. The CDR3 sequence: CASSPGQGSGGSPLHF. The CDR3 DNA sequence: TGCGCCAGCAGTCCCGGACAGGGTTCGGGAGGTTCACCCCTCCACTTT. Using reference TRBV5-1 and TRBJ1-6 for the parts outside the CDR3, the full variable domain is KAGVTQTPRYLIKTRGQQVTLSCSPISGHRSVSWYQQTPGQGLQFLFEYFSETQRNKGNFPGRFSGRQFSNSRSEMNVSTLELGDSALYLCASSPGQGSGGSPLHFGNGTRLTVT.

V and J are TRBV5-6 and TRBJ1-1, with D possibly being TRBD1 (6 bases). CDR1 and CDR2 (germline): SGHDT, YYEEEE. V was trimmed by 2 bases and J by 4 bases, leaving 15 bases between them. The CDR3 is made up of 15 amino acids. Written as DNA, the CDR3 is TGTGCCAGCAGCTTTTCAAGGGGAGGGGGCACTGAAGCTTTCTTT. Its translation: CASSFSRGGGTEAFF.

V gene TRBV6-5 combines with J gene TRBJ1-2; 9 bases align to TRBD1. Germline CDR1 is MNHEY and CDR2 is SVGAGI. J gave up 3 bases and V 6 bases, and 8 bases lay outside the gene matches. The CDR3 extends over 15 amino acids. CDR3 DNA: TGTGCCAGCAGGCCCTACAGGGGGCGCGACTATGGCTACACCTTC. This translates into CASRPYRGRDYGYTF.

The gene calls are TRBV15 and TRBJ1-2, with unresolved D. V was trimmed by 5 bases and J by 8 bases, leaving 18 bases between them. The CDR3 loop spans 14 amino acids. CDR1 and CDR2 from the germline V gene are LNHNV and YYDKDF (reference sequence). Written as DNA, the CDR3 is TGTGCCACCAGCCTGCGGGTTGGGTCACAGGGCTACACCTTC. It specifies CATSLRVGSQGYTF.

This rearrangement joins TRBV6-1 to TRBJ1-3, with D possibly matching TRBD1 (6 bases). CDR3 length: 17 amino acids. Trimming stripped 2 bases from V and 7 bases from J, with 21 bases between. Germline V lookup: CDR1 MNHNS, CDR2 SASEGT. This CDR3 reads CASSEMDSSVRRNTIYF. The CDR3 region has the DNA TGTGCCAGCAGTGAAATGGACAGTTCAGTTCGACGGAACACCATATATTTT.

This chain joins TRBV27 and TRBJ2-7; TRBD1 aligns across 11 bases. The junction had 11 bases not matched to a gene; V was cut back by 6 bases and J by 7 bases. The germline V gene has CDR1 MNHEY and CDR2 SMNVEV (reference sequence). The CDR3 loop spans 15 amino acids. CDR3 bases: TGTGCCAGCAGGGAAAGGACAGGGGGCCCCTGGGAGCAGTACTTC. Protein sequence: CASRERTGGPWEQYF.

The CDR3 loop reads CATGRDTQYF. The CDR3 DNA is TGTGCCACAGGGCGGGATACGCAGTATTTT. V gene TRBV19 combines with J gene TRBJ2-3; D might be TRBD1 (5 bases). There are 10 residues in the CDR3. The germline V and J ends were trimmed by 10 bases and 6 bases, with 8 bases remaining between them. The germline V gene encodes CDR1 LNHDA and CDR2 SQIVND (reference sequence).

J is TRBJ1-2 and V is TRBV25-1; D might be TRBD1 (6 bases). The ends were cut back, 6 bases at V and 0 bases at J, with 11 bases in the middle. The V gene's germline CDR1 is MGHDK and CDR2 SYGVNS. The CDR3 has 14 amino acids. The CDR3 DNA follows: TGTGCCAGCAGGGGACACGTTTCTAACTATGGCTACACCTTC. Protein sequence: CASRGHVSNYGYTF.

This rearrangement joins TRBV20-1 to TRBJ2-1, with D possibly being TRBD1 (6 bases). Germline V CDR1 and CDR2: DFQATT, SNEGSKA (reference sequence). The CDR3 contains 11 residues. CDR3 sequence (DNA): TGCAGAGTCCCCCTCTTAGGGGGGCAGTTCTTC. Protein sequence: CRVPLLGGQFF.

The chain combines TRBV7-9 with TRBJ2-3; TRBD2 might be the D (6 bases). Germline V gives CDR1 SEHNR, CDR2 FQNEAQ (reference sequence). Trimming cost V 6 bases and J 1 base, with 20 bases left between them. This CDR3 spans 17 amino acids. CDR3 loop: CASRTTLRASGTDTQYF. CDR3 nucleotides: TGTGCCAGCAGAACCACCCTTCGGGCTAGCGGCACAGATACGCAGTATTTT.

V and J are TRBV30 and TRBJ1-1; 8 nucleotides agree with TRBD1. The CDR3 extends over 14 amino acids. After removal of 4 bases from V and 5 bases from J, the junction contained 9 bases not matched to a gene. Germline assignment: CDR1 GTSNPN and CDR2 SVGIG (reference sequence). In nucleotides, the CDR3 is TGTGCCTGGAAAGACAGGGGATCGGTAACTGAAGCTTTCTTT. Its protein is CAWKDRGSVTEAFF.

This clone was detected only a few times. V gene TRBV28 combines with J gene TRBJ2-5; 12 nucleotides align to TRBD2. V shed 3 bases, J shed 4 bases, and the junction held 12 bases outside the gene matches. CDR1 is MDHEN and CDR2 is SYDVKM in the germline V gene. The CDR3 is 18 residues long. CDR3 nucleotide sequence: TGTGCCAGCAGTTTGGACAGGTGGTCGACTAGCGGGAGAGAGACCCAGTACTTC. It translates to CASSLDRWSTSGRETQYF.

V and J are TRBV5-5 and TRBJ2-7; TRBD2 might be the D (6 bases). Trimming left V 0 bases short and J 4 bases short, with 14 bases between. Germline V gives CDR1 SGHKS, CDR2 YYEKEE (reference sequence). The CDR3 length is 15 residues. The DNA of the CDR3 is TGTGCCAGCAGCTTGGTGGGGACTTGGGAGTACGAGCAGTACTTC. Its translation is CASSLVGTWEYEQYF.

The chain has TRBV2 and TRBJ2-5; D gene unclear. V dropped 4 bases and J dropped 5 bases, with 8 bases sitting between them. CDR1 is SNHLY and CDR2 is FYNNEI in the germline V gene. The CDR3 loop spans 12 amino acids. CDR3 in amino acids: CASSASRETQYF. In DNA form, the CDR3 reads TGTGCCAGCAGTGCTTCCAGGGAGACCCAGTACTTC.

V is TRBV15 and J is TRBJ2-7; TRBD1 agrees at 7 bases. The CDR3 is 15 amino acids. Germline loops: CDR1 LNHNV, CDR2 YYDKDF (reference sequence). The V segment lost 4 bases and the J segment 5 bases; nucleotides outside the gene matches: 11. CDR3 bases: TGTGCCACCAGCAAGGTTGCCAGGGACAGCGACGAGCAGTACTTC. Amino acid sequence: CATSKVARDSDEQYF.

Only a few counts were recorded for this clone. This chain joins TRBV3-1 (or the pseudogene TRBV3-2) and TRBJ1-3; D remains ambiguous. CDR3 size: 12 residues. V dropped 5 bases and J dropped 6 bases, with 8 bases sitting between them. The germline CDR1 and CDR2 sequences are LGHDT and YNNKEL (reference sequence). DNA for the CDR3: TGTGCCAGCAGCACTCCTCCAAACACCATATATTTT. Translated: CASSTPPNTIYF.

CDR3 region: CASSPRGAGQPQHF. The DNA for the CDR3 is TGTGCCAGCAGCCCAAGGGGTGCCGGTCAGCCCCAGCATTTT. V and J are TRBV7-6 and TRBJ1-5, with D perhaps matching TRBD1 (5 bases). V lost 5 bases and J 6 bases, leaving 14 bases between the germline ends. This CDR3 has 14 amino acids. The V gene's germline CDR1 is SGHVS and CDR2 FNYEAQ.

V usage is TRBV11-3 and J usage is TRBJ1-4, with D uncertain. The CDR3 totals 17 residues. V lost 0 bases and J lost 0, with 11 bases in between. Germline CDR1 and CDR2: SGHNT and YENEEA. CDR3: CASSLDSFGATNEKLFF. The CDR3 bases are TGTGCCAGCAGCTTAGACAGTTTTGGAGCAACTAATGAAAAACTGTTTTTT. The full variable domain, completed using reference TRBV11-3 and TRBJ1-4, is EAGVVQSPRYKIIEKKQPVAFWCNPISGHNTLYWYLQNLGQGPELLIRYENEEAVDDSQLPKDRFSAERLKGVDSTLKIQPAELGDSAVYLCASSLDSFGATNEKLFFGSGTQLSVL.